This entry lists 17 T cell receptor beta chains sequenced from one sample in a study of cytomegalovirus exposure and HLA in healthy donors. Both 60 Vbeta primers and 13 Jbeta primers went into the PCR. Only in-frame clones appear in the TCRdb table, and some are missing; sequencing was by immunoSEQ multiplex PCR. The sample includes about 160,000 clones, 55% to 80% of them seen just once. Sequencing was carried out using PBMCs. The receptors originated from a woman younger than 30 in good health and CMV-seropositive.

The chain couples TRBV19 to TRBJ2-7; D might be TRBD2 (6 bases). From germline, CDR1 is LNHDA and CDR2 SQIVND (reference sequence). The CDR3 sequence is 14 residues long. V lost 5 bases to trimming and J lost 0 bases, with 11 bases between them. CDR3 loop: CASSAGPNSYEQYF. CDR3 in DNA: TGTGCCAGTAGTGCGGGACCGAACTCCTACGAGCAGTACTTC.

The rearrangement joins TRBV11-2 to TRBJ1-1, with 9 bases lining up with TRBD1. The germline gives CDR1 SGHAT, CDR2 FQNNGV. Trimming removed 5 bases from V and 0 bases from J; junction bases left unmatched: 10. There are 17 residues in the CDR3. The CDR3 nucleotides read TGTGCCAGCAGCCGCTGGGACAGGGCCCGCATGAACACTGAAGCTTTCTTT. This encodes CASSRWDRARMNTEAFF.

The chain combines TRBV6-5 with TRBJ2-7, with D possibly matching TRBD1 (5 bases). CDR1 MNHEY and CDR2 SVGAGI come from the germline V gene. This CDR3 has 15 residues. The V and J ends lost 6 bases and 7 bases respectively, with 22 bases between them. This CDR3 is CASSHILRSYREQYF. The CDR3 DNA is TGTGCCAGCAGCCACATCCTACGATCATACAGGGAGCAGTACTTC.

The genes are TRBV5-6 and TRBJ1-2; 9 bases line up with TRBD1. The germline CDR1 and CDR2 sequences are SGHDT and YYEEEE. This CDR3 region has 13 residues. Trimming cost V 6 bases and J 5 bases; bases outside gene matches: 5. The CDR3 loop is CASTRGQGYGYTF. The CDR3 DNA reads as TGTGCCAGCACCCGAGGACAGGGGTATGGCTACACCTTC.

Details on this clone: The junction differs from germline at one of its ends, possibly a read error. The sample contains more than one DNA sequence encoding this CDR3. The rearrangement links TRBV2 to TRBJ1-4; TRBD1 matches at 8 bases. The germline V gene has CDR1 SNHLY and CDR2 FYNNEI. The CDR3 contains 16 residues. CDR3 nucleotides: TGTGCCAGCAGCGAAGCCGACAGGGGAGGGAGTGAAAAACTGTTTTTT. Protein sequence: CASSEADRGGSEKLFF.

This clone occurred a few times. The DNA of the CDR3 is TGCGCCAGCAGCCAAGACAGGGGCACAGGAAACACCATATATTTT. Translated: CASSQDRGTGNTIYF. The chain combines TRBV4-1 with TRBJ1-3; D is possibly TRBD1 (6 bases). V shed 0 bases and J shed 4 bases, with 10 bases lying between them. The CDR3 sequence is 15 residues long. In germline, CDR1 is MGHRA, CDR2 YSYEKL.

The gene calls are TRBV18 and TRBJ2-5; D not certain. The CDR3 runs to 16 residues. Germline CDR1 KGHSH, CDR2 LQKENI. V dropped 0 bases and J dropped 0 bases, with 11 bases sitting between them. The CDR3 loop is CASSPPPGRHQETQYF. The CDR3 region has the DNA TGTGCCAGCTCACCACCTCCCGGCAGGCACCAAGAGACCCAGTACTTC.

This clone showed up just a few times. Within the sample, other DNA sequences also encode this same CDR3. V and J are TRBV10-3 and TRBJ2-7, with no clear D. CDR1 and CDR2 (germline): ENHRY, SYGVKD. This CDR3 is 11 amino acids long. V lost 8 bases and J lost 0, with 5 bases in between. CDR3: CAIGASYEQYF. The CDR3 coding sequence is TGTGCCATCGGAGCCTCCTACGAGCAGTACTTC.

The chain carries TRBV19 and TRBJ2-7; 10 bases match TRBD1. The germline V gene has CDR1 LNHDA and CDR2 SQIVND (reference sequence). CDR3 size: 17 residues. With 1 base clipped from V and 2 bases from J, the junction kept 8 bases outside the gene matches. The CDR3 bases are TGTGCCAGTAGTATAGGATCCGGGACAGGGGATACCTACGAGCAGTACTTC. Residues: CASSIGSGTGDTYEQYF.

This chain joins TRBV10-3 and TRBJ2-5; D may be TRBD1 (5 bases). The CDR3 covers 16 residues. From germline, CDR1 is ENHRY and CDR2 SYGVKD. Trimming stripped 2 bases from V and 2 bases from J, with 15 bases between. CDR3 amino acids: CAISEGLGPSQETQYF. Written as DNA, the CDR3 is TGTGCCATCAGTGAGGGCCTGGGGCCTAGTCAAGAGACCCAGTACTTC.

This chain links TRBV7-2 with TRBJ1-6; possibly TRBD1 for D (6 bases). CDR3 length equals 15 residues. The V gene's germline CDR1 is SGHTA and CDR2 FQGNSA. V lost 5 bases, J lost 1 base, and 9 bases lay in between. In DNA, the CDR3 is TGTGCCAGCAGCCTTACAGGGTCCTATAATTCACCCCTCCACTTT. Protein product: CASSLTGSYNSPLHF.

V usage is TRBV30 and J usage is TRBJ1-5; 8 nucleotides line up with TRBD1. Germline lookup yields CDR1 GTSNPN and CDR2 SVGIG (reference sequence). With 0 bases clipped from V and 6 bases from J, the junction kept 1 base outside the gene matches. The CDR3 consists of 13 residues. CDR3 residues: CAWSVTGGQPQHF. DNA of the CDR3: TGTGCCTGGAGTGTAACAGGGGGTCAGCCCCAGCATTTT.

This clone was picked up a small number of times. The V gene is TRBV4-2, the J gene TRBJ1-4; possible D gene TRBD1, 5 bases. Trimming removed 2 bases from V and 3 bases from J, with 10 bases in between. This CDR3 is built from 15 residues. Germline-derived CDR1 and CDR2 are LGHNA and YNFKEQ. CDR3 residues: CASSQQGGANEKLFF. The CDR3 region has the DNA TGTGCCAGCAGCCAACAGGGCGGTGCTAATGAAAAACTGTTTTTT.

The table lists this clone with a count of one. The chain joins TRBV30 to TRBJ1-4; D might be TRBD1 (5 bases). V was cut by 3 bases and J by 7 bases, with 21 bases left in between. CDR1 GTSNPN and CDR2 SVGIG come from the germline V gene (reference sequence). The CDR3 totals 16 residues. CDR3 loop: CAWSLRGAGKVEKLFF. The CDR3 bases are TGTGCCTGGAGCCTTAGAGGAGCAGGGAAGGTTGAAAAACTGTTTTTT.

The chain is built from TRBV20-1 and TRBJ2-3, with D unclear. The CDR3 runs 10 residues. Germline assignment: CDR1 DFQATT and CDR2 SNEGSKA (reference sequence). V shed 5 bases and J shed 5 bases, with 5 bases lying between them. The CDR3 DNA sequence: TGCAGTGCTGAGAGAGATACGCAGTATTTT. Protein product: CSAERDTQYF.

The V call is TRBV1, the J call TRBJ2-3; the D call of TRBD1 is as the table states it, not checked on the DNA. TRBV1 is described as a pseudogene. This CDR3 spans 16 amino acids. This CDR3 reads CTSSPPGLSDTDTQYF. CDR3 nucleotides: TGCACCAGCAGCCCCCCAGGGCTTTCAGACACAGATACGCAGTATTTT.

The CDR3 sequence is CASSLTSTGEQYF. The CDR3 DNA is TGTGCCAGCAGCCTGACTAGTACAGGCGAGCAGTACTTC. V gene TRBV28 combines with J gene TRBJ2-7; D perhaps matches TRBD2 (6 bases). V was pared by 6 bases and J by 6 bases, with 15 bases between. The CDR3 has 13 amino acids. Germline lookup yields CDR1 MDHEN and CDR2 SYDVKM.